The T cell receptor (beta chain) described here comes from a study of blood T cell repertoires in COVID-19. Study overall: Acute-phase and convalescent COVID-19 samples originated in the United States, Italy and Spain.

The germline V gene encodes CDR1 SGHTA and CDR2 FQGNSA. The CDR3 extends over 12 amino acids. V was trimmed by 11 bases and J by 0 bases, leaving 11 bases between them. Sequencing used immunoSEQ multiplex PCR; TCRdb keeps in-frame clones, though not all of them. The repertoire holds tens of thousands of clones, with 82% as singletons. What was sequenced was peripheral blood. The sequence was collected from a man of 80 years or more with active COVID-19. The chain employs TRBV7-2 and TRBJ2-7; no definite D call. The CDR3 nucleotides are TGTGCCTCTAGTAGTTTCTCCTACGAGCAGTACTTC. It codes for CASSSFSYEQYF. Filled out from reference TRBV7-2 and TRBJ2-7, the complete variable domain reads GAGVSQSPSNKVTEKGKDVELRCDPISGHTALYWYRQSLGQGLEFLIYFQGNSAPDKSGLPSDRFSAERTGGSVSTLTIQRTQQEDSAVYLCASSSFSYEQYFGPGTRLTVT.